This T cell receptor beta chain was sequenced during a study of control samples from healthy donors and cancer patients. The V and J ends lost 8 bases and 5 bases respectively, with 19 bases between them. Looked up from germline, CDR1 is MNHEY and CDR2 is SMNVEV (reference sequence). The CDR3 covers 16 residues. Measured with immunoSEQ multiplex PCR; TCRdb has only the in-frame clones, and not every one. The data contain approximately 100,000 clones, roughly 91% of them singletons. The chain carries TRBV27 and TRBJ1-6, with D maybe TRBD1 (5 bases). Sample: blood. This TCR was recovered from a man aged 30-40 years in good health. DNA for the CDR3: TGTGCCAGCTGTAGGCGGGTGGGGGATCATAATTCACCCCTCCACTTT. Its protein product is CASCRRVGDHNSPLHF.